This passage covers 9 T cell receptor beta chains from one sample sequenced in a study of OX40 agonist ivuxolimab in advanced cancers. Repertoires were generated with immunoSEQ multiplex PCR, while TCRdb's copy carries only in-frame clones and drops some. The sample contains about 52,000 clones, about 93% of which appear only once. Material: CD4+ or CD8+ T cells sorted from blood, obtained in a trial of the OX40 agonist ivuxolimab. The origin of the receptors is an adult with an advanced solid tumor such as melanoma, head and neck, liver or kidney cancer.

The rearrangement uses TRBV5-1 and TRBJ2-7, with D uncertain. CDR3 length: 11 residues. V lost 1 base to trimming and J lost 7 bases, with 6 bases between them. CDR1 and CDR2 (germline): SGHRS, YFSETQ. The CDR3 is CASSLTGEQYF. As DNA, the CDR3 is TGCGCCAGCAGCTTGACCGGGGAGCAGTACTTC.

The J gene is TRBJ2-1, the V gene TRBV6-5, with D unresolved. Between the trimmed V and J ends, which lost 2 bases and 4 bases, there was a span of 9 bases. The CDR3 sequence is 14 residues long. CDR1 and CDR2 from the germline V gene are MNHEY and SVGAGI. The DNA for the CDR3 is TGTGCCAGCAGTTACACCGTTACATACAATGAGCAGTTCTTC. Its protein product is CASSYTVTYNEQFF.

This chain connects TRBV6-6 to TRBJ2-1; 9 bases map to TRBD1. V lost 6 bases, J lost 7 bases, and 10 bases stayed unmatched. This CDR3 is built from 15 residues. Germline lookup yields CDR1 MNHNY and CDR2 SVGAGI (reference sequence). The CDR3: CASSPLLQGANEQFF. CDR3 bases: TGTGCCAGCAGCCCTCTTCTACAGGGGGCGAATGAGCAGTTCTTC.

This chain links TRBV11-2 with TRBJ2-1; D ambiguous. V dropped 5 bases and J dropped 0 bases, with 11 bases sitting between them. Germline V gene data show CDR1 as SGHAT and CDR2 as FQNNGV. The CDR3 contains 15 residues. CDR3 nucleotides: TGTGCCAGCAGCCCAAAATATCGCTCCTACAATGAGCAGTTCTTC. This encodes CASSPKYRSYNEQFF.

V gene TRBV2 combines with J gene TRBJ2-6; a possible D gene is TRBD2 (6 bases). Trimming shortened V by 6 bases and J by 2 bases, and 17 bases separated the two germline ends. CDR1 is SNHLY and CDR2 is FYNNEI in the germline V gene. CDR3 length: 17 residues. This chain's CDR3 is CASRKPYGGPGANVLTF. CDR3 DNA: TGTGCCAGCAGGAAACCGTACGGGGGACCTGGGGCCAACGTCCTGACTTTC.

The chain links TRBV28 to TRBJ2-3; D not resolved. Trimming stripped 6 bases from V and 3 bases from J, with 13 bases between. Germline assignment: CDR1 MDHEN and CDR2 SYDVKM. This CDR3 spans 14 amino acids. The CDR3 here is CASSPLRPTDTQYF. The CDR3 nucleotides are TGTGCCAGCAGCCCGTTAAGGCCGACAGATACGCAGTATTTT.

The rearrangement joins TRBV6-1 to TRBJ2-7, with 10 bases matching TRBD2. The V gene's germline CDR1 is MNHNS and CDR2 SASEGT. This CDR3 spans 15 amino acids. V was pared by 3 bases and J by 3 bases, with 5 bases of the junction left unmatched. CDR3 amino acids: CASSDPRTSGYEQYF. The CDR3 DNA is TGTGCCAGCAGTGACCCCCGGACTAGCGGCTACGAGCAGTACTTC.

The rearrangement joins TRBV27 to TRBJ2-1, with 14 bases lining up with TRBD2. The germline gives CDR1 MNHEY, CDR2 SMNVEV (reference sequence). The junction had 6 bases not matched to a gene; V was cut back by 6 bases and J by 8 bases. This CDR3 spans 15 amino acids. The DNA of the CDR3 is TGTGCCAGCAGAGGACTAGCGGGAGGTTTAGATGAGCAGTTCTTC. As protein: CASRGLAGGLDEQFF.

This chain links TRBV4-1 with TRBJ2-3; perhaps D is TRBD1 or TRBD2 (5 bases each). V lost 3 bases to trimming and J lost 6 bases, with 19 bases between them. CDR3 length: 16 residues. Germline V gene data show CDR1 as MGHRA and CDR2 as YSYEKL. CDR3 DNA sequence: TGCGCCAGCAGCCACGTCCGGGACGGCCTTAAGGATACGCAGTATTTT. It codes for CASSHVRDGLKDTQYF.